A selection of T cell receptor beta chains follows, all from one sample in a study of T cell responses to AZD1222 COVID-19 vaccine. Clones were sequenced by immunoSEQ multiplex PCR, and TCRdb holds only the in-frame ones, with some missing. The sample shows about 160,000 clones, roughly 94% of them seen only once. This sample comprised peripheral blood, obtained 28 days after the second AZD1222 dose. The source of these receptors is an adult who received the AZD1222 COVID-19 vaccine. Each CDR3 is given with its conserved first and last residue. The D gene is left open where the match is weak. Part of the rows lack a size; the others show once, few, many or a class for expanded clones.

clone_size,j_call,d_call,v_call,cdr3_length,cdr3_aa,cdr3_nt
-,TRBJ1-2,-,TRBV7-9,16,CASSPAGGPPFQGYTF,TGTGCCAGCAGCCCGGCGGGGGGACCTCCTTTCCAGGGCTACACCTTC
once,TRBJ1-3,-,TRBV19,13,CASMATWGNTIYF,TGTGCCAGTATGGCCACTTGGGGAAACACCATATATTTT
-,TRBJ1-3,-,TRBV18,17,CASSPPRGPGSGNTIYF,TGTGCCAGCTCACCACCCCGCGGCCCAGGCTCTGGAAACACCATATATTTT
-,TRBJ2-2,-,TRBV27,14,CASSYVFNTGELFF,TGTGCCAGCAGTTATGTCTTTAACACCGGGGAGCTGTTTTTT
-,TRBJ1-5,TRBD1,TRBV25-1,14,CASSGGTGKQPQHF,TGTGCCAGCAGTGGGGGGACAGGGAAGCAGCCCCAGCATTTT
-,TRBJ2-7,TRBD2,TRBV28,15,CASRISQRGIYEQYF,TGTGCCAGCAGAATTTCCCAGCGGGGGATCTACGAGCAGTACTTC
-,TRBJ2-3,-,TRBV6-2/TRBV6-3,14,CASSYGGDTDTQYF,TGTGCCAGCAGTTACGGCGGAGACACAGATACGCAGTATTTT
-,TRBJ2-3,-,TRBV5-1,18,CATPWRFSGLGGTDTQYF,TGCGCCACCCCTTGGAGGTTCTCGGGATTAGGGGGCACAGATACGCAGTATTTT
-,TRBJ2-3,TRBD2,TRBV24-1,13,CATKAGGSDTQYF,TGTGCCACCAAAGCGGGAGGATCAGATACGCAGTATTTT
-,TRBJ2-3,-,TRBV2,15,CASSEALPGTDTQYF,TGTGCCAGCAGTGAAGCTCTCCCCGGAACAGATACGCAGTATTTT
-,TRBJ2-7,-,TRBV7-2,15,CASSLVSAGFYEQYF,TGTGCCAGCAGCTTAGTATCAGCGGGCTTCTACGAGCAGTACTTC
-,TRBJ1-2,TRBD1,TRBV11-2,14,CASSPGTGKGGYTF,TGTGCCAGCAGCCCCGGGACAGGGAAGGGTGGCTACACCTTC
-,TRBJ1-5,-,TRBV30,13,CAWSVAGAQPQHF,TGTGCCTGGAGTGTAGCAGGGGCTCAGCCCCAGCATTTT
-,TRBJ2-7,-,TRBV18,13,CATGPRKVDEQYF,TGTGCCACCGGCCCTCGTAAAGTCGACGAGCAGTACTTC
-,TRBJ1-1,-,TRBV6-6,12,CASDSPNTEAFF,TGTGCCTCGGACAGCCCGAACACTGAAGCTTTCTTT
-,TRBJ2-7,TRBD1,TRBV19,14,CASSPGQGGYEQYF,TGTGCCAGTAGCCCCGGACAGGGAGGCTACGAGCAGTACTTC
-,TRBJ1-6,-,TRBV9,15,CASSVEGNRNSPLHF,TGTGCCAGCAGCGTAGAGGGGAATCGGAATTCACCCCTCCACTTT
-,TRBJ1-1,-,TRBV3-1/TRBV3-2,13,CASSQGRATEAFF,TGTGCCAGCAGCCAAGGCAGGGCCACTGAAGCTTTCTTT
once,TRBJ2-1,TRBD2,TRBV27,15,CASRPPSGRGNEQFF,TGTGCCAGCAGACCCCCTAGCGGGAGGGGGAATGAGCAGTTCTTC
-,TRBJ1-2,TRBD1,TRBV4-1,17,CASSQQLGQDAADGYTF,TGCGCCAGCAGCCAGCAACTGGGACAGGACGCCGCTGACGGCTACACCTTC
-,TRBJ1-2,TRBD1,TRBV29-1,14,CSGRIQGARDGYTF,TGCAGCGGACGAATTCAGGGGGCGCGGGACGGCTACACCTTC
-,TRBJ1-2,-,TRBV7-9,14,CASSEAWLNYGYTF,TGTGCCAGCAGCGAGGCATGGCTTAACTATGGCTACACCTTC
-,TRBJ2-3,-,TRBV7-8,15,CASSPRRGMIDTQYF,TGTGCCAGCAGCCCCCGGCGGGGAATGATAGATACGCAGTATTTT
-,TRBJ1-1,-,TRBV11-3,13,CASSLQGYTEAFF,TGTGCCAGCAGCCTACAGGGTTACACTGAAGCTTTCTTT
once,TRBJ2-1,-,TRBV27,14,CASKPGLTYNEQFF,TGTGCCAGCAAACCGGGACTGACCTACAATGAGCAGTTCTTC
-,TRBJ1-6,-,TRBV6-5,13,CASSQQGNSPLHF,TGTGCCAGCAGCCAACAGGGTAATTCACCCCTCCACTTT
-,TRBJ2-7,TRBD2,TRBV11-2,17,CASSLGRLAGDSYEQYF,TGTGCCAGCAGCTTAGGACGACTAGCGGGAGACTCCTACGAGCAGTACTTC
-,TRBJ2-7,-,TRBV5-4,13,CASSLGQSYEQYF,TGTGCCAGCAGCTTGGGACAGTCCTACGAGCAGTACTTC
few,TRBJ2-7,TRBD2,TRBV19,13,CASSSGSSYEQYF,TGTGCCAGTAGTAGCGGGAGTTCCTACGAGCAGTACTTC
-,TRBJ2-7,-,TRBV21-1,15,CASSKVQGSGYEQYF,TGTGCCAGCAGCAAAGTGCAGGGTTCAGGCTACGAGCAGTACTTC
-,TRBJ2-7,-,TRBV5-4,15,CASSAAGLTTYEQYF,TGTGCCAGCAGCGCCGCAGGGTTGACAACCTACGAGCAGTACTTC
-,TRBJ1-1,-,TRBV20-1,11,CSAQLNTEAFF,TGCAGTGCTCAATTGAACACTGAAGCTTTCTTT
-,TRBJ1-3,-,TRBV6-6,15,CASSADISSGNTIYF,TGTGCCAGCAGTGCGGACATCAGCTCTGGAAACACCATATATTTT
-,TRBJ1-2,TRBD1,TRBV6-1,13,CASSESGGYGYTF,TGTGCCAGCAGTGAGTCAGGGGGATATGGCTACACCTTC
-,TRBJ2-1,-,TRBV21-1,19,CASSTEGRGLREGSNEQFF,TGTGCCAGCAGCACGGAGGGCAGGGGGCTGCGGGAGGGCAGCAATGAGCAGTTCTTC
-,TRBJ1-1,-,TRBV3-1/TRBV3-2,13,CASSQRSGGEAFF,TGTGCCAGCAGCCAAAGGAGCGGGGGTGAAGCTTTCTTT
-,TRBJ2-1,TRBD2,TRBV9,15,CASSVDSGRYNEQFF,TGTGCCAGCAGCGTAGACAGCGGGAGATACAATGAGCAGTTCTTC
-,TRBJ2-7,TRBD2,TRBV9,17,CASSVDGGTSGRYEQYF,TGTGCCAGCAGCGTAGATGGGGGGACTAGCGGGAGATACGAGCAGTACTTC
-,TRBJ2-1,-,TRBV11-2,17,CASSLSFVSRAQNEQFF,TGTGCCAGCAGCTTAAGTTTTGTTTCCCGGGCCCAGAATGAGCAGTTCTTC
-,TRBJ1-2,TRBD1,TRBV5-1,13,CASSWTGGNGYTF,TGCGCCAGCAGCTGGACAGGGGGCAATGGCTACACCTTC